This T cell receptor (beta chain) was recorded in a study of blood T cell repertoires in COVID-19. The table came from immunoSEQ multiplex PCR; TCRdb's copy has only in-frame clones and leaves some out. The sample lists about 170,000 clones, approximately 91% occurring once. The clonotype was recovered from a man aged 18 to 30 with COVID-19, enrolled during active disease. Sequencing was carried out using peripheral blood.

CDR3 region: CASSVDGEGNQPQHF. CDR3 nucleotide sequence: TGTGCCAGCAGCGTAGACGGGGAGGGCAATCAGCCCCAGCATTTT. This rearrangement joins TRBV9 to TRBJ1-5; no clear D. Trimming took 0 bases from V and 2 from J, leaving 9 bases between them. CDR3 size: 15 residues. Germline loops: CDR1 SGDLS, CDR2 YYNGEE.